Sequencing of this T cell receptor beta chain was carried out in a study of blood T cell repertoires in COVID-19. The CDR3 is made up of 15 amino acids. With 2 bases removed from V and 9 bases from J, the gap between germline ends came to 14 bases. Per the germline V gene, CDR1 is SGHTA and CDR2 is FQGTGA. As originally analysed: Scientists estimated how many nucleated cells there were by amplifying reference gene primers. Profiling relied on immunoSEQ multiplex PCR, and the TCRdb table lists in-frame clones only, not all of them. D and trimming were read from the DNA, whereas the V and J calls and clone size are those reported in that table. The sample contains approximately 91,000 clones, about 90% of which appear only once.

The J gene is TRBJ1-6, the V gene TRBV7-3; the D gene is possibly TRBD1 (6 bases). The material sequenced was peripheral blood. The source is a man between 65 and 85 years old with acute or convalescent COVID-19. The CDR3 nucleotides are TGTGCCAGCAGCTTAGGGCCGGGACAAAGTTCACCCCTCCACTTT. It translates to CASSLGPGQSSPLHF.